Sequencing of this T cell receptor beta chain was carried out in a study of blood T cell repertoires in COVID-19. Background on the study: The origin of the acute and convalescent COVID-19 samples was the United States, Italy and Spain. T cells, B-cell-depleted T cells, or PBMCs provided the cDNA or gDNA that served as material.

The authors' processing: It was from reference gene primer amplification that nucleated cell counts were estimated. The table came from immunoSEQ multiplex PCR; TCRdb's copy has only in-frame clones and leaves some out. V, J and clone size are those of that table, while D and trimming were read from the DNA. This sample has about 66,000 clones, with 82% found just once. This CDR3 is built from 14 residues. CDR1 is MNHEY and CDR2 is SMNVEV in the germline V gene (reference sequence). V shed 3 bases, J shed 1 base, and the junction held 2 bases outside the gene matches. In this sample, this clone turned up once.

J is TRBJ1-1 and V is TRBV27, with 7 nucleotides matching TRBD1. The sequenced sample was peripheral blood. The clonotype was recovered from a man aged 55 to 70 with acute or convalescent COVID-19. The CDR3: CASSFGQENTEAFF. The DNA of the CDR3 is TGTGCCAGCAGTTTCGGACAGGAGAACACTGAAGCTTTCTTT.